The TCR beta chain described here comes from a study of T cell repertoires in cytomegalovirus infection. Study-wide context: Used in the study were CMV epitopes, some recently identified and HLA-C-restricted, others well-studied and HLA-B-restricted.

This clonotype was counted at least ten times. Its antigen is undetermined. Whole-study findings and limits: Cumulative frequency of public TCR beta families picked out carriers of CMV plus the relevant HLA. Dominating the ex vivo response were TCR beta clonotypes that were CMV-specific and HLA-C-restricted.

TCRdb processed the reads anew with MiXCR; each CDR3 protein has one entry. Among over 45,000 distinct CDR3 sequences, about a fifth were seen once, and the ten largest hold about 90%. The V end lost 4 bases, the J end lost 2 bases, and 15 bases lay between the germline ends. Germline CDR1 SGHTA, CDR2 FQGNSA. This CDR3 has 15 residues. V gene TRBV7-2 combines with J gene TRBJ2-7; possibly TRBD1 or TRBD2 for D (5 bases each). The clonotype originates from a human donor in good health (CMV status not recorded). Some clones in this sample may be carry-over from other donors' samples. The specimen was CD8+ T cells from cultured PBMCs, collected from culture after CMV antigen stimulation. The CDR3 nucleotides read TGTGCCAGCAGCTCTAGAGGGGACGGAACCTACGAGCAGTACTTC. The encoded protein is CASSSRGDGTYEQYF.